This T cell receptor (beta chain) originates from a study of blood T cells in healthy people across ages. Study-wide results and limits: Comparison with aged donors showed that long-lived donors had more naive CD4+ cells and higher diversity.

Concerning this clonotype itself: The antigen is unknown.

Primed by a sample-barcoded 5' primer and a J-beta primer mix, a second PCR proceeded for about 6 to 12 cycles. Each cDNA molecule was tagged by a template-switch adaptor with 12 random nucleotides. Researchers report that each sample yielded at least 2.5 million CDR3-containing paired-end reads. TCRdb independently ran MiXCR on the 5' RACE reads; one entry per CDR3 protein. The table shows 700,000 to 900,000 distinct CDR3 sequences, with approximately 55% occurring only once. V lost 7 bases to trimming and J lost 4 bases, with 6 bases between them. CDR1 and CDR2 from the germline V gene are MNHNY and SVGAGI (reference sequence). This CDR3 spans 11 amino acids.

The chain is built from TRBV6-6 and TRBJ2-3; no clear D gene. This receptor was identified in a man at least 80 years old in good health. Material for sequencing was blood. CDR3 sequence reads: CASKDSDTQYF. CDR3 coding DNA: TGTGCCAGCAAAGACTCAGATACGCAGTATTTT.